This T cell receptor (beta chain) was identified in a study of PD-1 blockade in mismatch repair-deficient tumors. At the level of the study: Patients had more than ten mismatch repair-deficient cancer types, all previously treated and progressing. Study results and caveats: Tumor-resident clones, often absent from pretreatment blood, expanded after pembrolizumab and then contracted.

This clone has just one count. The antigen is not known. V was trimmed by 2 bases and J by 2 bases, leaving 15 bases between them. The germline CDR1 and CDR2 sequences are SGHKS and YYEKEE (reference sequence). CDR3 length: 16 residues. Sequencing used immunoSEQ multiplex PCR; TCRdb keeps in-frame clones, though not all of them. Among some 130,000 clones listed, about nine tenths were seen once. All patients were mismatch repair deficient, assessed by either PCR or immunohistochemistry. A few pembrolizumab responders had their TCRs sequenced. This receptor was obtained from an adult with mismatch repair-deficient cancer. The chain is built from TRBV5-5 and TRBJ2-3, with a tentative D call TRBD1 (6 bases). Sequenced here: peripheral blood, sampled 70 to 72 weeks after starting pembrolizumab. The DNA for the CDR3 is TGTGCCAGCAGCTTAGGACAGTCTCTCAACACAGATACGCAGTATTTT. It specifies CASSLGQSLNTDTQYF.